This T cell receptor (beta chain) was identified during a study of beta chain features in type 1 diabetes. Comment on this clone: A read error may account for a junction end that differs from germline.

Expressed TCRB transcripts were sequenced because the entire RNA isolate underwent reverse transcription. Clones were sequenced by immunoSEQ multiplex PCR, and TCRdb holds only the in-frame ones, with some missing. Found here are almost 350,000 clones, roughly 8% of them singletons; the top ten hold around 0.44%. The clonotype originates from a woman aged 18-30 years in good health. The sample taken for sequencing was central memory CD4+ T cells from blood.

The CDR3 DNA reads TGCGCCAGCAGCCGAGACTACAGGGGGATTGCCACCGGGGAGCTGTTTTTT. Translated, it gives CASSRDYRGIATGELFF. The V call is TRBV5-4, the J call TRBJ2-2; TRBD1 agrees at 8 bases. The CDR3 spans 17 residues. Germline-derived CDR1 and CDR2 are SGHNT and YYREEE (reference sequence).